Following are 16 T cell receptor beta chains from one sample sequenced in a study of T cell repertoires in cytomegalovirus infection (dated by TCRdb to the late 2010s). Sequencing instrument: Illumina HiSeq 1500. The public reads were run again by TCRdb, first through fastp at Q25 and then through MiXCR, and only productive beta chains were kept. CDR3 protein sequences are deduplicated, and each keeps its most common genes and DNA. Present in this sample are approximately 260,000 distinct CDR3 sequences, around 15% of which were seen just once. The ten largest clones add up to around half of the sample. The sequenced material came from CD8+ T cells from PBMCs. The receptors were gathered from a human donor in good health (CMV status not recorded). Some clones in this sample may be carry-over from other donors' samples.

This clonotype was detected only a few times. The V and J genes are TRBV29-1 and TRBJ1-1; D is possibly TRBD1 (6 bases). The V gene lost 0 bases and the J gene lost 6 bases, with 14 bases spanning the gap. The CDR3 consists of 14 residues. Germline CDR1 SQVTM, CDR2 ANQGSEA. The CDR3 spells CSVEDGPGGAEAFF. DNA of the CDR3: TGCAGCGTTGAAGATGGGCCCGGGGGCGCTGAAGCTTTCTTT.

The chain carries TRBV19 and TRBJ2-3; D possibly uses TRBD1 or TRBD2 (6 bases each). V shed 8 bases and J shed 2 bases, with 20 bases lying between them. Per the germline V gene, CDR1 is LNHDA and CDR2 is SQIVND (reference sequence). This CDR3 is 16 amino acids long. The CDR3 spells CASWGRAGHHTDTQYF. In nucleotides, the CDR3 is TGTGCCAGTTGGGGACGCGCGGGACACCACACAGATACGCAGTATTTT.

This clonotype has at least ten counts. The chain couples TRBV6-5 to TRBJ2-7; D is unresolved. Trimming took off 5 bases at V and 0 bases at J, with 14 bases between the two ends. The CDR3 is 15 residues long. Per germline, CDR1 MNHEY and CDR2 SVGAGI. CDR3 amino acids: CASSVDPGLSYEQYF. The CDR3 DNA reads TGTGCCAGCAGTGTGGATCCGGGTCTCTCCTACGAGCAGTACTTC.

This clonotype was seen more than once but under ten times. The rearrangement uses TRBV2 and TRBJ2-5; 12 bases match TRBD1. V shed 0 bases and J 7 bases; nucleotides not matched to a gene: 9. The CDR3 runs to 17 residues. The germline V gene encodes CDR1 SNHLY and CDR2 FYNNEI. This CDR3 reads CASSEAPSGTGGLTQYF. Here the CDR3 DNA reads TGTGCCAGCAGTGAAGCTCCCTCCGGGACAGGGGGCTTGACCCAGTACTTC.

This clonotype was seen at least ten times. The chain combines TRBV7-9 with TRBJ2-5; D uncertain. The germline CDR1 and CDR2 sequences are SEHNR and FQNEAQ (reference sequence). The CDR3 spans 16 residues. V was trimmed by 2 bases and J by 3 bases, leaving 16 bases between them. The CDR3 loop is CASSLSSSTEKETQYF. The CDR3 DNA follows: TGTGCCAGCAGCTTAAGCTCTTCCACCGAGAAAGAGACCCAGTACTTC.

The J gene is TRBJ2-4, the V gene TRBV2, with unresolved D. Germline values: CDR1 SNHLY, CDR2 FYNNEI. The V gene lost 5 bases and the J gene lost 0 bases, with 11 bases spanning the gap. This CDR3 is built from 15 residues. This CDR3 is CASSRRPLAKNIQYF. DNA for the CDR3: TGTGCCAGCAGTCGACGGCCGCTAGCCAAAAACATTCAGTACTTC.

This clonotype was found many times. This rearrangement joins TRBV29-1 to TRBJ2-7; weak D call: TRBD1 (6 bases). CDR3 size: 14 residues. CDR1 is SQVTM and CDR2 is ANQGSEA in the germline V gene. Deletions cut 1 base from V and 2 bases from J, with 12 bases between. CDR3 sequence reads: CSVEGADRAYEQYF. The CDR3 region has the DNA TGCAGCGTTGAAGGGGCGGACAGAGCCTACGAGCAGTACTTC.

This clonotype was observed many times. The chain is built from TRBV7-9 and TRBJ1-2, with TRBD1 matching over 8 bases. CDR1 and CDR2 from the germline V gene are SEHNR and FQNEAQ (reference sequence). V was clipped by 0 bases and J by 4 bases; unmatched bases: 7. This CDR3 has 16 residues. CDR3 bases: TGTGCCAGCAGCTTAGCCCGGACAGGGTATAGCTATGGCTACACCTTC. Encoded protein: CASSLARTGYSYGYTF.

The count of this clonotype is one. The chain has TRBV7-6 and TRBJ2-7; TRBD1 matches 8 bases. This CDR3 has 18 residues. J gave up 2 bases and V 0 bases, and 12 bases lay outside the gene matches. Germline assignment: CDR1 SGHVS and CDR2 FNYEAQ. As DNA, the CDR3 is TGTGCCAGCAGCTTAGCGCTAAGGCAGGGGGCCCTAACCTACGAGCAGTACTTC. It is translated as CASSLALRQGALTYEQYF.

About this clonotype itself: This sequence may be a read error, since a much larger clone differs from it by one base. The chain recombines TRBV7-4 with TRBJ1-1, with TRBD1 matching over 8 bases. This CDR3 comprises 16 residues. Germline loops: CDR1 SGHVT, CDR2 SQSDAQ. The CDR3 sequence is CACSLVPGGFNTEAFF. The CDR3 DNA sequence: TGTGCCTGCAGCTTAGTTCCAGGGGGCTTTAACACTGAAGCTTTCTTT.

The rearrangement joins TRBV19 to TRBJ2-1; tentatively, D is TRBD1 (6 bases). V was clipped by 5 bases and J by 2 bases, with 16 bases between them. This CDR3 has 16 residues. From germline, CDR1 is LNHDA and CDR2 SQIVND (reference sequence). CDR3 sequence reads: CASSFRWTVTYNEQFF. CDR3 coding DNA: TGTGCCAGTAGTTTCCGGTGGACAGTCACCTACAATGAGCAGTTCTTC.

DNA for the CDR3: TGTGCCAGCAGCCAAGATCGAGGGTCCGGAAACACCATATATTTT. It translates to CASSQDRGSGNTIYF. The genes are TRBV4-2 and TRBJ1-3; D is uncertain. This CDR3 has 15 amino acids. Between the trimmed V and J ends, which lost 0 bases and 4 bases, there was a span of 10 bases. Per the germline V gene, CDR1 is LGHNA and CDR2 is YNFKEQ.

This clonotype was seen only a few times. This rearrangement joins TRBV20-1 to TRBJ2-3; 12 bases match TRBD2. Germline trimming cut 1 base from V and 4 bases from J; bases unmatched to any gene: 9. CDR1 and CDR2 from the germline V gene are DFQATT and SNEGSKA (reference sequence). The CDR3 runs 17 residues. CDR3 loop: CSARARPSGGASDTQYF. The CDR3 DNA is TGCAGTGCTAGAGCCCGACCTAGCGGGGGGGCATCAGATACGCAGTATTTT.

This clonotype was observed a handful of times. J is TRBJ1-1 and V is TRBV2; tentative D call: TRBD1 (6 bases). Germline V lookup: CDR1 SNHLY, CDR2 FYNNEI. V was trimmed by 8 bases and J by 1 base, leaving 17 bases between them. The CDR3 loop spans 15 amino acids. This CDR3 reads CASPDRPQGNTEAFF. CDR3 DNA: TGTGCCAGCCCAGACAGGCCACAGGGGAACACTGAAGCTTTCTTT.

This clonotype was counted at least ten times. The rearrangement uses TRBV6-5 and TRBJ1-1; 8 bases line up with TRBD1. Germline V gene lookup returns CDR1 MNHEY and CDR2 SVGAGI. V shed 0 bases and J 0 bases; nucleotides not matched to a gene: 9. There are 18 residues in the CDR3. Here the CDR3 DNA reads TGTGCCAGCAGTTACTCGCGATCAGGGGGCGGGATGAACACTGAAGCTTTCTTT. Its protein product is CASSYSRSGGGMNTEAFF.

The chain employs TRBV9 and TRBJ2-7; D perhaps matches TRBD1 (6 bases). V was clipped by 2 bases and J by 5 bases, with 14 bases between them. In germline, CDR1 is SGDLS, CDR2 YYNGEE. The CDR3 has 14 residues. For the CDR3, the DNA is TGTGCCAGCAGCGTCCGGGCAGGGGAAGACGAGCAGTACTTC. Protein product: CASSVRAGEDEQYF.